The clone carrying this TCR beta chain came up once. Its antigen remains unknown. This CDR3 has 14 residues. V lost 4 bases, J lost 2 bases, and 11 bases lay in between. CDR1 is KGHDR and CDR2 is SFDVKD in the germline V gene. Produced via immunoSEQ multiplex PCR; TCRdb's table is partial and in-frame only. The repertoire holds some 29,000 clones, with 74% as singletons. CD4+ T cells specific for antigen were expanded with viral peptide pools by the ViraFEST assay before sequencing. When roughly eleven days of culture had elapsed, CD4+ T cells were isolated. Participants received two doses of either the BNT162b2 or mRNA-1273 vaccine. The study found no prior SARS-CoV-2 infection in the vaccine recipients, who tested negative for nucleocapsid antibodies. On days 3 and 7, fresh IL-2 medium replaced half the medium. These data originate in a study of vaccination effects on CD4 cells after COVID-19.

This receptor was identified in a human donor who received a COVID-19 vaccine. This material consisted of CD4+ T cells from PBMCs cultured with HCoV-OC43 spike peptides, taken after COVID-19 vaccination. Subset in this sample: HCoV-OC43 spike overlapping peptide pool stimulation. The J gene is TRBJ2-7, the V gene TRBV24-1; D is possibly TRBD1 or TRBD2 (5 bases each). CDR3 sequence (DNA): TGTGCCACCAGTGAGAGGGGACCGACCTACGAGCAGTACTTC. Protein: CATSERGPTYEQYF.